This T cell receptor beta chain was sequenced during a study of blood T cell repertoires in COVID-19. Study-wide background: The United States, Italy and Spain provided the acute and convalescent COVID-19 samples.

Participant ages covered roughly 18 to 89 years across 20 to 25 US areas. In Cohort 3, a recovered donor had either two negative PCRs, clearance, or symptom resolution. Per the study methods: Estimation of nucleated cell counts was performed using reference gene primer amplification. Only in-frame clones appear in the TCRdb table, and some are missing; sequencing was by immunoSEQ multiplex PCR. That table supplies the V and J calls and clone size; D and trimming were determined from the DNA. Here the sample spans some 200,000 clones, around 90% being singletons. Germline V gives CDR1 LGHNA, CDR2 YSLEER. There are 14 residues in the CDR3. V was clipped by 4 bases and J by 7 bases; unmatched bases: 7. This clone was detected once.

The sequence was obtained from a woman aged 25 to 45 who had recovered from COVID-19. This chain uses TRBV4-3 with TRBJ1-1, with 9 bases fitting TRBD1. Material for sequencing was PBMCs or T cells enriched from blood (not recorded which). This chain's CDR3 is CASSLQGARSEAFF. The CDR3 bases are TGCGCCAGCAGCCTACAGGGGGCTAGAAGTGAAGCTTTCTTT.